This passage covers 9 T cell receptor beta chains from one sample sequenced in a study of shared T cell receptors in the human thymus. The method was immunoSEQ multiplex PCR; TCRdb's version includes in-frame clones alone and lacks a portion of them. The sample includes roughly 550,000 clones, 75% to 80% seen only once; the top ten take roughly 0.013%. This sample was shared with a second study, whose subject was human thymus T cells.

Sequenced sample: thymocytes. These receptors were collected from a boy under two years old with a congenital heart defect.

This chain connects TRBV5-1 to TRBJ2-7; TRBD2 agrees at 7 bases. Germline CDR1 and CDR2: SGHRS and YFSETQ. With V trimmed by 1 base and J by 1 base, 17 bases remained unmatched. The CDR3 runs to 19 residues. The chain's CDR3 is CASSLNTDSAGERSYEQYF. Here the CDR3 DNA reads TGCGCCAGCAGCTTGAATACTGATTCGGCGGGAGAACGGTCCTACGAGCAGTACTTC.

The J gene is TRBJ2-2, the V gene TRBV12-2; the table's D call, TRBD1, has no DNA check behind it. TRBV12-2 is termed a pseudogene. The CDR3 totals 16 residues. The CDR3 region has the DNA TGTGCAAGTCGCTTCCCCGGGCAACAGGACACCGGGGAGCTGTTTTTT. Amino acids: CASRFPGQQDTGELFF.

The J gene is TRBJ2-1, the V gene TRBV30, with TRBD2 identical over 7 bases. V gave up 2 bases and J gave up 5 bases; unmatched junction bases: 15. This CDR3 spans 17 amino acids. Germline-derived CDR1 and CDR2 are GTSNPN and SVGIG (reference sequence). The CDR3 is CAWSPRGLPRGDNEQFF. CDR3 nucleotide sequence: TGTGCCTGGAGTCCCCGGGGCCTACCACGGGGGGACAATGAGCAGTTCTTC. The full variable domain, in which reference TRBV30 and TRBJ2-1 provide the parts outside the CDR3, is SQTIHQWPATLVQPVGSPLSLECTVEGTSNPNLYWYRQAAGRGLQLLFYSVGIGQISSEVPQNLSASRPQDRQFILSSKKLLLSDSGFYLCAWSPRGLPRGDNEQFFGPGTRLTVL.

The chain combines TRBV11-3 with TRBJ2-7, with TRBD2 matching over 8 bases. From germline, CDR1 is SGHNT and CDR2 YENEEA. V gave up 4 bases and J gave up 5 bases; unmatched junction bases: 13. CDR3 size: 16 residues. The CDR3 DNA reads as TGTGCCAGCAGCTCTAGCCCGGGACTAGTCCTCGACGAGCAGTACTTC. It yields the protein CASSSSPGLVLDEQYF.

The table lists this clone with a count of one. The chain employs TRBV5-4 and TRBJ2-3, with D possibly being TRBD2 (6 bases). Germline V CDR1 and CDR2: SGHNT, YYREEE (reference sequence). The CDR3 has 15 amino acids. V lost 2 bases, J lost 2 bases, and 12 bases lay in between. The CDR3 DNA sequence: TGTGCCAGCAGCTTTAAAAGCGGGTTCACAGATACGCAGTATTTT. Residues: CASSFKSGFTDTQYF.

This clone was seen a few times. The CDR3 bases are TGTGCCAGCAGCTCGAGACAAAACACCGGGGAGCTGTTTTTT. It yields the protein CASSSRQNTGELFF. This chain joins TRBV7-9 and TRBJ2-2, with D hard to call. Trimming removed 4 bases from V and 2 bases from J, with 8 bases in between. CDR1 and CDR2 from the germline V gene are SEHNR and FQNEAQ (reference sequence). The CDR3 is 14 amino acids.

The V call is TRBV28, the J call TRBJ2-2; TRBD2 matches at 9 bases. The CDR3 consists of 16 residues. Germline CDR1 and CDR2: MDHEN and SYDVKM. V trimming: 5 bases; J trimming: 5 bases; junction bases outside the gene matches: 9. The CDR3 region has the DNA TGTGCCAGCAGTCCGGAGGGGACTAGCACAACCGGGGAGCTGTTTTTT. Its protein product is CASSPEGTSTTGELFF.

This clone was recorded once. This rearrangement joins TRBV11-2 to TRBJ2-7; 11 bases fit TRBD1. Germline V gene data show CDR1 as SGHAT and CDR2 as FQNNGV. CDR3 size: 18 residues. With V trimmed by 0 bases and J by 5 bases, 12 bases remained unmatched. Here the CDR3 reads CASSLELPGTGGSDEQYF. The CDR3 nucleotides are TGTGCCAGCAGCTTAGAACTTCCCGGGACAGGGGGAAGCGACGAGCAGTACTTC.

The CDR3 here is CASSPGQGHEKLFF. In DNA, the CDR3 is TGTGCCAGCAGTCCGGGACAGGGCCATGAAAAACTGTTTTTT. The chain carries TRBV2 and TRBJ1-4; 9 bases fit TRBD1. The CDR3 has 14 amino acids. Per germline, CDR1 SNHLY and CDR2 FYNNEI. The V segment lost 5 bases and the J segment 6 bases; nucleotides outside the gene matches: 4.